This T cell receptor beta chain was identified in a study of somatic mutations in cytotoxic T cells in rheumatoid arthritis. Across the whole study: Blood samples of roughly 29 ml were drawn from patients (in EDTA) right after diagnosis and before any treatment.

Of note for this clone: Its cognate antigen is unknown.

Trimming stripped 5 bases from V and 0 bases from J, with 9 bases between. Germline V gives CDR1 MNHEY, CDR2 SMNVEV (reference sequence). This CDR3 region has 14 residues. CD4+ cells and CD8+ cells were each obtained through positive magnetic bead selection, and their purity was assessed by flow cytometry. Method: immunoSEQ multiplex PCR; TCRdb's copy keeps in-frame clones and lacks some. The sample lists about 5,000 clones, over 80% occurring once. General study findings and limits: Patients with a largest CD8+ clone exceeding 20% of CD8+ cells numbered 8 of 65. The authors did not know the antigen targets of the expanded CD8+ clones.

This chain links TRBV27 with TRBJ2-3, with a possible D match to TRBD2 (6 bases). The specimen was CD8+ T cells sorted from blood. The origin of this receptor is a woman in her forties or fifties with rheumatoid arthritis. The CDR3 region has the DNA TGTGCCAGCAGTGGGGCGGGGAGCACAGATACGCAGTATTTT. Its protein product is CASSGAGSTDTQYF.